The 23 T cell receptor beta chains reported below all come from one sample, sequenced in a study of beta chain features in type 1 diabetes. Expressed TCRB transcripts were sequenced after all isolated RNA was converted to cDNA. Libraries were prepared by immunoSEQ multiplex PCR; TCRdb keeps only in-frame clonotypes and omits some of them. This sample has 640,000 or so clones, with about an eighth found just once. Whole-study findings and limits: Researchers report that Type 1 diabetes patients had moderately but significantly shorter TCRB CDR3s across all four CD4+ subsets.

For these TCRs, the target antigens are not known. Sequencing used naive CD4+ T cells from blood. Every receptor here comes from a man between 18 and 35 years old with type 1 diabetes.

The V gene is TRBV9, the J gene TRBJ2-2; 7 positions agree with TRBD1. The CDR3 sequence is 14 residues long. With 1 base clipped from V and 3 bases from J, the junction kept 0 bases outside the gene matches. Looked up from germline, CDR1 is SGDLS and CDR2 is YYNGEE. The CDR3 coding sequence is TGTGCCAGCAGCGTACAGGGGGACACCGGGGAGCTGTTTTTT. Translating gives CASSVQGDTGELFF.

CDR3 region: CASSLQGTGDTEAFF. The CDR3 coding sequence is TGTGCCAGCAGCTTACAGGGGACGGGTGACACTGAAGCTTTCTTT. This chain connects TRBV7-9 to TRBJ1-1; tentative D call: TRBD1 (6 bases). Trimming stripped 2 bases from V and 3 bases from J, with 13 bases between. The germline V gene encodes CDR1 SEHNR and CDR2 FQNEAQ (reference sequence). The CDR3 runs 15 residues. Full variable domain (missing parts from reference TRBV7-9 and TRBJ1-1): DTGVSQNPRHKITKRGQNVTFRCDPISEHNRLYWYRQTLGQGPEFLTYFQNEAQLEKSRLLSDRFSAERPKGSFSTLEIQRTEQGDSAMYLCASSLQGTGDTEAFFGQGTRLTVV.

This chain connects TRBV18 to TRBJ1-2, with TRBD1 identical over 7 bases. The CDR3 runs to 15 residues. The junction had 9 bases not matched to a gene; V was cut back by 5 bases and J by 3 bases. Germline lookup yields CDR1 KGHSH and CDR2 LQKENI. In DNA, the CDR3 is TGTGCCAGCTCAAGCATACAGGGGCTCGACTATGGCTACACCTTC. Translating gives CASSSIQGLDYGYTF.

As concerns this clone: A junction boundary mismatches the germline segment, possibly from a read error. The CDR3 DNA is TGTGCCAGCAGTGTGGACAGAAGACAAGCTTTT. Protein sequence: CASSVDRRQAF. V is TRBV2 and J is TRBJ1-4, with D possibly TRBD1 on 6 matching bases. Germline CDR1 is SNHLY and CDR2 is FYNNEI. CDR3 length: 11 amino acids.

This chain uses TRBV5-1 with TRBJ1-4; D not certain. Germline loops: CDR1 SGHRS, CDR2 YFSETQ. The CDR3 is made up of 17 amino acids. Trimming shortened V by 4 bases and J by 5 bases, and 21 bases separated the two germline ends. The CDR3 DNA sequence: TGCGCCAGCAGCCCCCTTTTCCAGGACGCACTAAATGAAAAACTGTTTTTT. Amino acid sequence: CASSPLFQDALNEKLFF.

The chain has TRBV30 and TRBJ1-1; no definite D call. Germline CDR1 reads GTSNPN; CDR2 reads SVGIG (reference sequence). Trimming removed 2 bases from V and 0 bases from J, with 7 bases in between. The CDR3 has 13 residues. Here the CDR3 DNA reads TGTGCCTGGAGTCCCTGGGTGAACACTGAAGCTTTCTTT. This codes for CAWSPWVNTEAFF.

This sequence joins TRBV7-2 and TRBJ1-1; 7 bases agree with TRBD1. Trimming cost V 4 bases and J 3 bases; bases outside gene matches: 5. This CDR3 comprises 14 residues. CDR1 is SGHTA, CDR2 FQGNSA, per germline. CDR3 sequence (DNA): TGTGCCAGCAGCTCACAGGGGTGGGACACTGAAGCTTTCTTT. Its translation: CASSSQGWDTEAFF.

This clone occurred a few times. V gene TRBV7-9 combines with J gene TRBJ2-7; D gene unclear. This CDR3 has 12 residues. V lost 3 bases and J lost 9, with 12 bases in between. Looked up from germline, CDR1 is SEHNR and CDR2 is FQNEAQ (reference sequence). The CDR3 DNA reads TGTGCCAGCAGCTTTTCCGACATAGCGCAGTACTTC. Protein product: CASSFSDIAQYF.

The CDR3 sequence is CASRSQYNEQFF. The DNA for the CDR3 is TGTGCCAGTAGAAGTCAGTACAATGAGCAGTTCTTC. This chain connects TRBV19 to TRBJ2-1, with D unresolved. The CDR3 is made up of 12 amino acids. The V end lost 6 bases, the J end lost 4 bases, and 7 bases lay between the germline ends. CDR1 and CDR2 (germline): LNHDA, SQIVND (reference sequence).

In this sample, this clone turned up a few times. The chain couples TRBV7-2 to TRBJ2-7, with D uncertain. Per germline, CDR1 SGHTA and CDR2 FQGNSA. The CDR3 spans 14 residues. The V end was cut by 1 base, the J end by 2 bases, with 9 bases between. This CDR3 reads CASSLGVQAYEQYF. Written as DNA, the CDR3 is TGTGCCAGCAGCTTAGGGGTCCAGGCCTACGAGCAGTACTTC. Using reference TRBV7-2 and TRBJ2-7 for the parts outside the CDR3, the full variable domain is GAGVSQSPSNKVTEKGKDVELRCDPISGHTALYWYRQSLGQGLEFLIYFQGNSAPDKSGLPSDRFSAERTGGSVSTLTIQRTQQEDSAVYLCASSLGVQAYEQYFGPGTRLTVT.

The CDR3 nucleotides are TGTGCCAGCAGCGGGGATTCCGGGGAGCTGTTTTTT. Encoded protein: CASSGDSGELFF. The chain employs TRBV2 and TRBJ2-2, with a tentative D call TRBD2 (5 bases). Trimming took off 6 bases at V and 6 bases at J, with 8 bases between the two ends. Germline values: CDR1 SNHLY, CDR2 FYNNEI. The CDR3 totals 12 residues.

The gene calls are TRBV18 and TRBJ2-2; TRBD2 is a possible D gene (6 bases). Germline CDR1 and CDR2: KGHSH and LQKENI. Trimming shortened V by 4 bases and J by 1 base, and 10 bases separated the two germline ends. CDR3 length: 15 residues. The CDR3 here is CASSQDYQNTGELFF. CDR3 nucleotide sequence: TGTGCCAGCTCACAGGACTACCAGAACACCGGGGAGCTGTTTTTT.

V gene TRBV5-6 combines with J gene TRBJ2-5; D is perhaps TRBD2 (5 bases). With the DNA end fitting TRBJ2-7 better, the J assignment may be wrong. Germline-derived CDR1 and CDR2 are SGHDT and YYEEEE. The CDR3 runs to 14 residues. The CDR3 loop reads CASSGGGFSYEQYF. CDR3 in DNA: TGTGCCAGCAGCGGTGGAGGATTCTCCTACGAGCAGTACTTC.

In this sample, this clone turned up a few times. The gene calls are TRBV30 and TRBJ1-5; 7 nucleotides match TRBD1. Trimming removed 7 bases from V and 7 bases from J; junction bases left unmatched: 4. This CDR3 is 11 amino acids long. Germline V lookup: CDR1 GTSNPN, CDR2 SVGIG (reference sequence). The CDR3 DNA reads TGTGCCTCAGGGGGGGCCCAGCCCCAGCATTTT. Translation gives CASGGAQPQHF.

The rearrangement links TRBV11-3 to TRBJ2-5; D is undetermined. The V end lost 5 bases, the J end lost 3 bases, and 16 bases lay between the germline ends. CDR3 length: 15 residues. The germline V gene has CDR1 SGHNT and CDR2 YENEEA. The CDR3 bases are TGTGCCAGCAGCACCGCGCTGGCTGCCAAAGAGACCCAGTACTTC. Translation gives CASSTALAAKETQYF.

In its sample, this clone was seen a few times. The J gene is TRBJ2-7, the V gene TRBV6-1; 7 bases match TRBD2. V shed 8 bases, J shed 3 bases, and the junction held 10 bases outside the gene matches. CDR1 and CDR2 (germline): MNHNS, SASEGT. This CDR3 has 14 amino acids. The CDR3 is CASFEGGGSYEQYF. The CDR3 nucleotides are TGTGCCAGCTTCGAAGGCGGGGGAAGCTACGAGCAGTACTTC.

The chain joins TRBV19 to TRBJ2-1, with TRBD2 matching 8 bases. CDR1 and CDR2 (germline): LNHDA, SQIVND (reference sequence). The CDR3 loop spans 18 amino acids. J gave up 8 bases and V 3 bases, and 18 bases lay outside the gene matches. The CDR3 protein is CASSIPRSVPGGQDEQFF. The CDR3 DNA reads TGTGCCAGTAGTATCCCCAGGAGCGTCCCGGGGGGGCAGGATGAGCAGTTCTTC.

This clone showed up just a few times. Within the sample, other DNA sequences also encode this same CDR3. The rearrangement links TRBV5-1 to TRBJ2-1; D could derive from TRBD1 or TRBD2 (5 bases each). Germline V gives CDR1 SGHRS, CDR2 YFSETQ. The CDR3 contains 15 residues. V was clipped by 0 bases and J by 0 bases, with 7 bases between them. The CDR3 loop is CASSLEGSSYNEQFF. In DNA form, the CDR3 reads TGCGCCAGCAGCTTGGAGGGGAGCTCCTACAATGAGCAGTTCTTC.

In its sample, this clone was seen a few times. V usage is TRBV19 and J usage is TRBJ1-2; TRBD1 matches 11 bases. CDR3 size: 15 residues. Germline values: CDR1 LNHDA, CDR2 SQIVND (reference sequence). J lost 4 bases, V lost 3 bases, and 4 bases had no gene match. CDR3 DNA sequence: TGTGCCAGTAGTATTGGGACAGGGGGTTTCTATGGCTACACCTTC. It is translated as CASSIGTGGFYGYTF.

This clone was found a few times. The rearrangement uses TRBV19 and TRBJ2-7; D may correspond to TRBD1 or TRBD2 (5 bases each). Between the trimmed V and J ends, which lost 7 bases and 5 bases, there was a span of 9 bases. This CDR3 contains 11 residues. Germline CDR1 LNHDA, CDR2 SQIVND (reference sequence). The CDR3 protein is CASTRDDEQYF. Here the CDR3 DNA reads TGTGCCAGTACCCGGGACGACGAGCAGTACTTC.

The chain recombines TRBV29-1 with TRBJ2-7; the match to TRBD1 covers 11 bases. The CDR3 is made up of 13 amino acids. V lost 5 bases, J lost 7 bases, and 7 bases stayed unmatched. Germline V CDR1 and CDR2: SQVTM, ANQGSEA. CDR3 protein: CSVIRTGGNEQYF. The DNA for the CDR3 is TGCAGCGTTATCCGGACAGGGGGCAATGAGCAGTACTTC.

This clone was seen a handful of times. The rearrangement uses TRBV27 and TRBJ1-2; D unclear. Trimming took 5 bases from V and 8 from J, leaving 18 bases between them. The germline CDR1 and CDR2 sequences are MNHEY and SMNVEV (reference sequence). The CDR3 covers 14 residues. This CDR3 reads CASSPLDQLIGYTF. The CDR3 bases are TGTGCCAGCAGTCCCTTGGACCAACTAATCGGCTACACCTTC.

This clone was counted once. This chain connects TRBV15 to TRBJ1-6; a weak D match, TRBD1 (6 bases). The CDR3 covers 16 residues. Deletions cut 2 bases from V and 4 bases from J, with 12 bases between. Germline lookup yields CDR1 LNHNV and CDR2 YYDKDF (reference sequence). The CDR3: CATSRYGGAYNSPLHF. In DNA, the CDR3 is TGTGCCACCAGCAGATACGGGGGGGCTTATAATTCACCCCTCCACTTT.